A single TCR beta chain is shown here with its context. The method was immunoSEQ multiplex PCR; TCRdb's version includes in-frame clones alone and lacks a portion of them. The sample has under 30,000 clones; about four fifths are singletons. These data belong to a study of PD-1 blockade in classical Hodgkin lymphoma. Brentuximab vedotin exposure varied, and every patient relapsed after autologous stem cell transplantation. Germline CDR1 SGHDT, CDR2 YYEEEE. The germline V and J ends were trimmed by 4 bases and 8 bases, with 15 bases remaining between them. This CDR3 comprises 13 residues. Sample: peripheral blood mononuclear cells (PBMCs), taken before the second cycle of nivolumab. This receptor was obtained from a human donor with classical Hodgkin lymphoma. V and J are TRBV5-6 and TRBJ1-2; D is possibly TRBD1 (5 bases). The CDR3 loop reads CASSPTIRDGYTF. DNA for the CDR3: TGTGCCAGCAGCCCTACGATTAGGGACGGCTACACCTTC. Looking up the rest from reference TRBV5-6 and TRBJ1-2 gives the full variable domain: DAGVTQSPTHLIKTRGQQVTLRCSPKSGHDTVSWYQQALGQGPQFIFQYYEEEERQRGNFPDRFSGHQFPNYSSELNVNALLLGDSALYLCASSPTIRDGYTFGSGTRLTVV.